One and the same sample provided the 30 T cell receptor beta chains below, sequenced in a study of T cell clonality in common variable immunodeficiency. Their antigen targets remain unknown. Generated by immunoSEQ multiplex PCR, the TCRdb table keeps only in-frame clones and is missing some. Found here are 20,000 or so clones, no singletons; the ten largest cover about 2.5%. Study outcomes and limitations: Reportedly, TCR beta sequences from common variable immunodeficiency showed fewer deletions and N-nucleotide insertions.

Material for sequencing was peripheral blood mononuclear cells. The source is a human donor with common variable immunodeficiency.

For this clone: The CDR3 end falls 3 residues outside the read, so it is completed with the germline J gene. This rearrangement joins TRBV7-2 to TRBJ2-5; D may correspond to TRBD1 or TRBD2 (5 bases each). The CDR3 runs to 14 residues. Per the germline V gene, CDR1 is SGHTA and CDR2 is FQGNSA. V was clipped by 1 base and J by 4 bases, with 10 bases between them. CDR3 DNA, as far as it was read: TGTGCCAGCAGCTTAGGGCAGGGAGTAGAGACC. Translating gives CASSLGQGVET. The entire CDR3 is CASSLGQGVETQYF.

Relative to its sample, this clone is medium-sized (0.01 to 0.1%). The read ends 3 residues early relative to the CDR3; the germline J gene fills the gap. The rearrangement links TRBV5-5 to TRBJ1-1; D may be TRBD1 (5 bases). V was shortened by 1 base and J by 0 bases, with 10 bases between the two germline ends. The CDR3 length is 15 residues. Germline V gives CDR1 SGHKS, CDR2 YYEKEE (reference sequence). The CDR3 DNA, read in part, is TGTGCCAGCAGCTTGTCGGGGGTAGTGAACACTGAA. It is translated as CASSLSGVVNTE. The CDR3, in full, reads CASSLSGVVNTEAFF.

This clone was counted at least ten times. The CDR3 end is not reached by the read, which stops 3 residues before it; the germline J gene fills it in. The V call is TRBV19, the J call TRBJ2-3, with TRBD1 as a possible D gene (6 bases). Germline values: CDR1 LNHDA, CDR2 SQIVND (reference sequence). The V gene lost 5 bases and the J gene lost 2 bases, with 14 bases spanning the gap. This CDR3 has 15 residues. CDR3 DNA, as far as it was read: TGTGCCAGTAGTTTCGGGACAATTTCCACAGATACG. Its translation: CASSFGTISTDT. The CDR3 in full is CASSFGTISTDTQYF.

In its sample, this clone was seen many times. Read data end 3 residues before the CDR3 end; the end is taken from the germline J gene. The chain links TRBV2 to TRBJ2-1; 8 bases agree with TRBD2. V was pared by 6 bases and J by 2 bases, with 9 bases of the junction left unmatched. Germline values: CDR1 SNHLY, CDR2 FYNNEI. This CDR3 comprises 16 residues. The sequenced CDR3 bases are TGTGCCAGCAGCCAAAGGGCGGGAGGACCCTACAATGAG. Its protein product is CASSQRAGGPYNE. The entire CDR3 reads CASSQRAGGPYNEQFF.

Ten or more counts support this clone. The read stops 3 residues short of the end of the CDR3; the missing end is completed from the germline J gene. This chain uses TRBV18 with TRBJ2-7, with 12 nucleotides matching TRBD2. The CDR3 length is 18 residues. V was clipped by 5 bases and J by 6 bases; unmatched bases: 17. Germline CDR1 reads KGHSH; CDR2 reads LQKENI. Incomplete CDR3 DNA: TGTGCCAGCTCATCCAAGATTGTGACTAGCGGGAGTATTATCGAG. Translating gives CASSSKIVTSGSIIE. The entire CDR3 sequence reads CASSSKIVTSGSIIEQYF.

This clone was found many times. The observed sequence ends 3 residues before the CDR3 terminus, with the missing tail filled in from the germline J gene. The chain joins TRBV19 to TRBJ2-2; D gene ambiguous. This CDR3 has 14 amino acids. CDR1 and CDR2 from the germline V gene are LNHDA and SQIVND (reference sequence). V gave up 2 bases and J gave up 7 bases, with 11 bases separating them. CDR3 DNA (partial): TGTGCCAGTAGTATAACCGGGTCGGGCGGGGAG. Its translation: CASSITGSGGE. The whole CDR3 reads CASSITGSGGELFF.

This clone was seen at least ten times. Incomplete CDR3 DNA: TGTGCCAGCTCACCGTCTTCGGGGGGCACCGGGGAG. It yields the protein CASSPSSGGTGE. The full-length CDR3 reads as CASSPSSGGTGELFF. The V and J genes are TRBV18 and TRBJ2-2, with TRBD2 matching over 7 bases. The read comes to an end 3 residues before the CDR3 does, leaving the germline J gene to fill in the end. V trimming: 3 bases; J trimming: 4 bases; junction bases outside the gene matches: 5. Germline V gene data show CDR1 as KGHSH and CDR2 as LQKENI. The CDR3 runs 15 residues.

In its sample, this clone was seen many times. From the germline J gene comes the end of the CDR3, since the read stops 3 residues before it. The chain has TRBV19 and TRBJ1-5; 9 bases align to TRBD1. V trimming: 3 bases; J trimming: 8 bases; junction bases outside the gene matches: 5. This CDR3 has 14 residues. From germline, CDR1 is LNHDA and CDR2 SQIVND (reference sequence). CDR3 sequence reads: CASSIPDRGKPQHF. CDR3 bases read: TGTGCCAGTAGTATCCCTGACAGGGGGAAGCCC.

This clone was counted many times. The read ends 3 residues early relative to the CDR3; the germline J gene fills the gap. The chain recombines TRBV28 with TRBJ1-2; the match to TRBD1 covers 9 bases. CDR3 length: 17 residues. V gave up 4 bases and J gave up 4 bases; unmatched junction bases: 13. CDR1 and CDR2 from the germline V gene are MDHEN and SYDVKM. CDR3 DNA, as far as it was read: TGTGCCAGCAGTTCAACCGGGACAGGGAAGTTCGGCTATGGC. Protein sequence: CASSSTGTGKFGYG. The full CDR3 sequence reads CASSSTGTGKFGYGYTF.

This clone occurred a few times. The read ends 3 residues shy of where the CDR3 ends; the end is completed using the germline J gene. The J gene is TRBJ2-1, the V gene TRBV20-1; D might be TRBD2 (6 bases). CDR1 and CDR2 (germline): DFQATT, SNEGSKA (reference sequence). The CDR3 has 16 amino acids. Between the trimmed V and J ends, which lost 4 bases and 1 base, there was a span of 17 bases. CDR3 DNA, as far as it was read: TGCAGTGCTAAGTCTTTCGGAGGGGAATCCTACAATGAG. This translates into CSAKSFGGESYNE. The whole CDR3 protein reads CSAKSFGGESYNEQFF.

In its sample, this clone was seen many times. The covered CDR3 bases are TGTGCCAGCAGCTTCACCCCGGGACAGACGAACACTGAA. This sequence encodes CASSFTPGQTNTE. The full CDR3 sequence reads CASSFTPGQTNTEAFF. This chain uses TRBV7-8 with TRBJ1-1; 7 nucleotides match TRBD1. The read falls 3 residues short of the CDR3 end, and the missing part is taken from the germline J gene. The CDR3 length is 16 residues. The germline CDR1 and CDR2 sequences are SGHVS and FQNEAQ. The J segment lost 1 base and the V segment lost 3 bases, leaving 8 bases of the junction unmatched.

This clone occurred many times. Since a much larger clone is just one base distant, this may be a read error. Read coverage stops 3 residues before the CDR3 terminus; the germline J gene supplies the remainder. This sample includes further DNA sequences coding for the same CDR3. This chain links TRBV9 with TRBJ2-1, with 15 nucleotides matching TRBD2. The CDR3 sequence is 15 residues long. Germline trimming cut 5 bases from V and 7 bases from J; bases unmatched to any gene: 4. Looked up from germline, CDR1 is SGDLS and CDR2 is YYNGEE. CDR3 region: CASRLGLAGGNEQFF. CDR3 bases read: TGTGCCAGCAGGCTAGGACTAGCGGGAGGGAATGAG.

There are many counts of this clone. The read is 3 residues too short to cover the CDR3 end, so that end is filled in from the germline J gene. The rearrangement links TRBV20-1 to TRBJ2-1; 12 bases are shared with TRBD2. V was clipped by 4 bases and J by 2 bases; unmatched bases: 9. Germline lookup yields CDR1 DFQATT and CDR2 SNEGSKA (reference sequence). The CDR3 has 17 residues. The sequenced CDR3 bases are TGCAGTGCTACGACTAGCGGGAGTGCGGCCACCTACAATGAG. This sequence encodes CSATTSGSAATYNE. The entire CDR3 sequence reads CSATTSGSAATYNEQFF.

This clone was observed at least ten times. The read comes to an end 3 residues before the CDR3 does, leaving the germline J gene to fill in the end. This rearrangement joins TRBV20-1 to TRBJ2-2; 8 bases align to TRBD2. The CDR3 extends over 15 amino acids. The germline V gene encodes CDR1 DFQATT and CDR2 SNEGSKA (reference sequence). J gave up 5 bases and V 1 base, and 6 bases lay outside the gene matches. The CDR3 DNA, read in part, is TGCAGTGCTAGAGTGGTAGCGGGGAGGACCGGGGAG. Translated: CSARVVAGRTGE. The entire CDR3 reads CSARVVAGRTGELFF.

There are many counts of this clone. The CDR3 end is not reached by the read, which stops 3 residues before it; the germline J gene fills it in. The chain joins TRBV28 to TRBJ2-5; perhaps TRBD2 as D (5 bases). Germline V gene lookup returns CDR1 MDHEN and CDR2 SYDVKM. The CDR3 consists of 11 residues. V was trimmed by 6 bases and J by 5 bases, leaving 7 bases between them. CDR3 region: CASRTGETQYF. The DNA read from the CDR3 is TGTGCCAGCAGGACGGGGGAGACC.

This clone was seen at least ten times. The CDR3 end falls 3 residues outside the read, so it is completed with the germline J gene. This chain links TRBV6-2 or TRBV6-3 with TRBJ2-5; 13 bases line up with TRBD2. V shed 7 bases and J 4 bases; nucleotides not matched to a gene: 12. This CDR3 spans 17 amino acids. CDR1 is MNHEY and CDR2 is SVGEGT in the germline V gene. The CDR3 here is CASIRRLAGGEGETQYF. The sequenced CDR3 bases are TGTGCCAGCATCCGAAGACTAGCGGGAGGTGAGGGAGAGACC.

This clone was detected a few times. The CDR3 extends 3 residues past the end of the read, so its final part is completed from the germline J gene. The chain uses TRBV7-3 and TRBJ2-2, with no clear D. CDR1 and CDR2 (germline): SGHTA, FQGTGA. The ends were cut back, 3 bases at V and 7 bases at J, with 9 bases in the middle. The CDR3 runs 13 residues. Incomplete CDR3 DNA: TGTGCCAGCAGCTTCTACTCCGGCGGGGAG. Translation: CASSFYSGGE. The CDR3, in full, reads CASSFYSGGELFF.

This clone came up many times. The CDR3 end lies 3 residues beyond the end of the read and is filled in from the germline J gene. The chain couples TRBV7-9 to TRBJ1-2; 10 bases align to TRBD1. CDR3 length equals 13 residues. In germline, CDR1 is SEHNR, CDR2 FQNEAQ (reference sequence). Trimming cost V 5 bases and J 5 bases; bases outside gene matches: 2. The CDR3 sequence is CASSPDRGYGYTF. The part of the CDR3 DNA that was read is TGTGCCAGCAGCCCGGACAGGGGGTATGGC. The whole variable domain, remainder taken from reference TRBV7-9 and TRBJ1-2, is DTGVSQNPRHKITKRGQNVTFRCDPISEHNRLYWYRQTLGQGPEFLTYFQNEAQLEKSRLLSDRFSAERPKGSFSTLEIQRTEQGDSAMYLCASSPDRGYGYTFGSGTRLTVV.

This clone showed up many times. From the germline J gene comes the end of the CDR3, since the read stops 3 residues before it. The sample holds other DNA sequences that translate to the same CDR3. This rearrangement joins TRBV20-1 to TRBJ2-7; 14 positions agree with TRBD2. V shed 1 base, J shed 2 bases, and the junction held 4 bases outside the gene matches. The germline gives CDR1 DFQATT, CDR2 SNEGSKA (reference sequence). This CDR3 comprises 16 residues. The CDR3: CSARVGTSGSAYEQYF. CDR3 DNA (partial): TGCAGTGCTAGAGTCGGGACTAGCGGGAGTGCCTACGAG.

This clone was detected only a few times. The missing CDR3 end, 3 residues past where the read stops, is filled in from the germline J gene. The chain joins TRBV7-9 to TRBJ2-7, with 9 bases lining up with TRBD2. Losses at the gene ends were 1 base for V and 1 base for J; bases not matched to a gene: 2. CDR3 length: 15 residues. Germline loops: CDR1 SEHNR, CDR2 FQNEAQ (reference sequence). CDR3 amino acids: CASSLVLAGSYEQYF. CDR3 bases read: TGTGCCAGCAGCTTAGTGCTAGCGGGGTCCTACGAG.

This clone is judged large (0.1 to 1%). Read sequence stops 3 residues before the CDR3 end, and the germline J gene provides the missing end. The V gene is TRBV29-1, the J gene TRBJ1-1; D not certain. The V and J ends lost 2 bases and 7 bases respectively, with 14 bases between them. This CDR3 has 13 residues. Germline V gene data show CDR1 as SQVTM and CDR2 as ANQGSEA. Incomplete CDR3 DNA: TGCAGCGTTGAAAAGAGTCCGAAGGGTGAA. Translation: CSVEKSPKGE. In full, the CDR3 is CSVEKSPKGEAFF.

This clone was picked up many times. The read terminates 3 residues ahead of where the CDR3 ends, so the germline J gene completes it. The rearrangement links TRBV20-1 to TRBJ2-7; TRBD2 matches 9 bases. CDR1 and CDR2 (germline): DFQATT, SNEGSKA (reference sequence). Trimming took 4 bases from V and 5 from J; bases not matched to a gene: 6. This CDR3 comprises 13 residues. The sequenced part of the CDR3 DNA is TGCAGTGCTATAGCGGGAGTGGGGAACGAG. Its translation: CSAIAGVGNE. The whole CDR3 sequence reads CSAIAGVGNEQYF.

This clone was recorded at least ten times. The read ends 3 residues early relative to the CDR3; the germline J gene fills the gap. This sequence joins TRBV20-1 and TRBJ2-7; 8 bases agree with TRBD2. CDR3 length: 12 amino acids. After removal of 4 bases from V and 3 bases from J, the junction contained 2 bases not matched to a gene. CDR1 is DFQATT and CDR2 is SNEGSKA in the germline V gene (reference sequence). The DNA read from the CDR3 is TGCAGTGCTAAACTAGCGGACTACGAG. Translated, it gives CSAKLADYE. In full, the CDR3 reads CSAKLADYEQYF.

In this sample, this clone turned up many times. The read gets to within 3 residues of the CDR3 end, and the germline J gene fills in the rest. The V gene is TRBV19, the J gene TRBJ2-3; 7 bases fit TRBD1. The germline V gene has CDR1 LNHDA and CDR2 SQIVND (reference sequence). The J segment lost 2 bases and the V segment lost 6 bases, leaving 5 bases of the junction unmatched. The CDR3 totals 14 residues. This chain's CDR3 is CASSQQGDTDTQYF. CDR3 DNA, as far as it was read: TGTGCCAGTAGCCAGCAGGGGGACACAGATACG.

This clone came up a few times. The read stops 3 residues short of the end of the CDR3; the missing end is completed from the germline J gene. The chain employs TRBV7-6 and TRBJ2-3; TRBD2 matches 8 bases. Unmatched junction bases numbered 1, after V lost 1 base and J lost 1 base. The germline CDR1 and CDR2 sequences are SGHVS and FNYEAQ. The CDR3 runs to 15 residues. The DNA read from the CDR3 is TGTGCCAGCAGCTTAGGGCGGGGGGGCACAGATACG. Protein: CASSLGRGGTDT. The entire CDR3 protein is CASSLGRGGTDTQYF.

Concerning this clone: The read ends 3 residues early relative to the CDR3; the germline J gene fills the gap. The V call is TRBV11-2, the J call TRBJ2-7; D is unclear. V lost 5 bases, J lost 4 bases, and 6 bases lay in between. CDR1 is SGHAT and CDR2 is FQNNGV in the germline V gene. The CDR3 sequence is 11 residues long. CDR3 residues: CASSAYYEQYF. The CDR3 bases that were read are TGTGCCAGCAGCGCGTATTACGAG.

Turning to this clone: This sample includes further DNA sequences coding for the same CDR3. The DNA read from the CDR3 is TGTGCCAGTAGTACTCTCACGGGGGGCAGTCAGCCC. Its protein is CASSTLTGGSQP. The whole CDR3 reads CASSTLTGGSQPQHF. The chain employs TRBV19 and TRBJ1-5; D is possibly TRBD1 (6 bases). The read finishes 3 residues shy of the CDR3 end, and the germline J gene is used to complete it. Trimming took off 4 bases at V and 6 bases at J, with 16 bases between the two ends. Germline V gene sequence: CDR1 LNHDA, CDR2 SQIVND (reference sequence). The CDR3 sequence is 15 residues long.

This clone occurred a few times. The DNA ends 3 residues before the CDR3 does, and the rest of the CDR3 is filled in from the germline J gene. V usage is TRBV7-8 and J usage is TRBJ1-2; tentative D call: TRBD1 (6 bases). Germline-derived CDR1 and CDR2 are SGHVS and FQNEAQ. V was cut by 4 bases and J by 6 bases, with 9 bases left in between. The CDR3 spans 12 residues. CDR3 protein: CASSWRDNGYTF. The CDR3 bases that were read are TGTGCCAGCAGCTGGCGGGACAATGGC.

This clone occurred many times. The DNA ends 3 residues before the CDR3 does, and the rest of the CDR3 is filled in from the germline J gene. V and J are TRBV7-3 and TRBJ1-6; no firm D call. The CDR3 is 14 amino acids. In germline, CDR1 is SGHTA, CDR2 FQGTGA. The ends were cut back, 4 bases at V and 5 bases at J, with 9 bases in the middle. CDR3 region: CASSSGTNNSPLHF. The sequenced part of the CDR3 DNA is TGTGCCAGCAGCTCCGGCACTAATAATTCACCC.

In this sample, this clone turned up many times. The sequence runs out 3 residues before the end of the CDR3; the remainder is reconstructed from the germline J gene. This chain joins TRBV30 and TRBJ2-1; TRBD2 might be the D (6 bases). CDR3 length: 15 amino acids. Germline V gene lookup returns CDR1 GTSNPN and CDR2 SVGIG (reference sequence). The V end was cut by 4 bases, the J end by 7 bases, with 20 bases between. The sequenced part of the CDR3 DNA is TGTGCCTGGATGGCCGCAGGAGGGCGAGGGAATGAG. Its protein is CAWMAAGGRGNE. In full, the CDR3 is CAWMAAGGRGNEQFF.